Each of the 31 T cell receptor beta chains below was sequenced from the same sample in a study of cytomegalovirus exposure and HLA in healthy donors. Libraries were prepared by immunoSEQ multiplex PCR; TCRdb keeps only in-frame clonotypes and omits some of them. The sample has 200,000 to 300,000 clones; around 85% are singletons. Sequenced input: PBMCs. These receptors originate from a woman aged 25 to 45 in good health and CMV-seropositive.

This clone was detected once. CDR3 in amino acids: CASSRGQGVYGYTF. The CDR3 DNA follows: TGCGCCAGCAGCCGGGGACAGGGGGTCTATGGCTACACCTTC. The rearrangement joins TRBV5-1 to TRBJ1-2; 11 nucleotides align to TRBD1. Losses at the gene ends were 4 bases for V and 4 bases for J; bases not matched to a gene: 3. This CDR3 is 14 amino acids long. CDR1 SGHRS and CDR2 YFSETQ come from the germline V gene.

The CDR3 sequence is CASSQRTRDREGTEAFF. Written as DNA, the CDR3 is TGCGCCAGCAGCCAAAGGACTCGGGACAGGGAGGGCACTGAAGCTTTCTTT. V and J are TRBV5-1 and TRBJ1-1; 9 bases map to TRBD1. The trim removed 4 bases at V and 4 bases at J, leaving 14 bases unmatched. CDR3 length equals 17 residues. Germline V CDR1 and CDR2: SGHRS, YFSETQ.

This chain connects TRBV5-4 to TRBJ1-4, with D possibly matching TRBD1 (6 bases). The CDR3 is 16 residues long. The germline V gene has CDR1 SGHNT and CDR2 YYREEE (reference sequence). V shed 3 bases and J shed 5 bases, with 17 bases lying between them. CDR3 nucleotide sequence: TGTGCCAGCAGCTCGAGATCGGGACAAGGGAATGAAAAACTGTTTTTT. Translated: CASSSRSGQGNEKLFF.

The CDR3 loop is CASSDWTGGTEAFF. CDR3 sequence (DNA): TGTGCCAGCAGCGACTGGACAGGGGGGACTGAAGCTTTCTTT. The chain employs TRBV11-2 and TRBJ1-1; 10 nucleotides match TRBD1. After removal of 5 bases from V and 5 bases from J, the junction contained 5 bases not matched to a gene. The CDR3 is 14 amino acids. Germline-derived CDR1 and CDR2 are SGHAT and FQNNGV. Full variable domain (outside the CDR3, taken from reference TRBV11-2 and TRBJ1-1): EAGVAQSPRYKIIEKRQSVAFWCNPISGHATLYWYQQILGQGPKLLIQFQNNGVVDDSQLPKDRFSAERLKGVDSTLKIQPAKLEDSAVYLCASSDWTGGTEAFFGQGTRLTVV.

The chain couples TRBV5-1 to TRBJ2-6; no firm D call. V was clipped by 0 bases and J by 0 bases, with 4 bases between them. In germline, CDR1 is SGHRS, CDR2 YFSETQ. This CDR3 comprises 15 residues. The CDR3 DNA reads TGCGCCAGCAGCTTGGCCAGCTCTGGGGCCAACGTCCTGACTTTC. Translated: CASSLASSGANVLTF.

The J gene is TRBJ2-2, the V gene TRBV19; D may be TRBD2 (5 bases). The germline gives CDR1 LNHDA, CDR2 SQIVND (reference sequence). The ends were cut back, 5 bases at V and 1 base at J, with 8 bases in the middle. The CDR3 has 14 amino acids. CDR3 amino acids: CASSDEGNTGELFF. The CDR3 DNA sequence: TGTGCCAGTAGTGATGAGGGGAACACCGGGGAGCTGTTTTTT.

This clone was counted a single time. The chain links TRBV6-6 to TRBJ2-1; the match to TRBD2 covers 11 bases. Germline trimming cut 2 bases from V and 3 bases from J; bases unmatched to any gene: 3. The germline CDR1 and CDR2 sequences are MNHNY and SVGAGI (reference sequence). CDR3 length: 16 residues. The CDR3 coding sequence is TGTGCCAGCAGTTACGGGCTAGCGGGAGGCTACAATGAGCAGTTCTTC. The encoded protein is CASSYGLAGGYNEQFF.

The V call is TRBV9, the J call TRBJ2-1; TRBD2 agrees at 13 bases. CDR1 is SGDLS and CDR2 is YYNGEE in the germline V gene. Losses at the gene ends were 5 bases for V and 8 bases for J; bases not matched to a gene: 7. The length of the CDR3 is 15 residues. The CDR3 nucleotides read TGTGCCAGCAGTGCCTCCGGACTAGCGGGAGATGAGCAGTTCTTC. It encodes CASSASGLAGDEQFF.

The chain joins TRBV5-1 to TRBJ2-5, with a possible D match to TRBD2 (5 bases). Germline V gives CDR1 SGHRS, CDR2 YFSETQ. The CDR3 totals 12 residues. V lost 7 bases, J lost 6 bases, and 13 bases lay in between. CDR3 loop: CASVETKQTQYF. The CDR3 DNA is TGCGCCAGCGTAGAGACTAAACAGACCCAGTACTTC.

The rearrangement links TRBV7-3 to TRBJ2-1; the match to TRBD2 covers 12 bases. Trimming at V came to 2 bases and at J to 7 bases, leaving 9 bases not matched to a gene. The CDR3 loop spans 17 amino acids. In germline, CDR1 is SGHTA, CDR2 FQGTGA. CDR3 sequence reads: CASSLSPTSGSLNEQFF. The CDR3 coding sequence is TGTGCCAGCAGCTTATCCCCGACTAGCGGGAGTTTAAATGAGCAGTTCTTC.

The DNA of the CDR3 is TGTGCCAGCAGGAGAACAGCCTCACTTATAAACACCGGGGAGCTGTTTTTT. Amino acid sequence: CASRRTASLINTGELFF. V is TRBV27 and J is TRBJ2-2; D not resolved. V was trimmed by 6 bases and J by 2 bases, leaving 19 bases between them. The germline V gene encodes CDR1 MNHEY and CDR2 SMNVEV (reference sequence). The CDR3 is made up of 17 amino acids.

In this sample, this clone turned up a few times. The rearrangement uses TRBV6-4 and TRBJ2-3; 8 positions match TRBD2. The germline CDR1 and CDR2 sequences are MRHNA and SNTAGT. The CDR3 sequence is 15 residues long. V lost 3 bases to trimming and J lost 3 bases; unmatched junction nucleotides: 5. Here the CDR3 reads CASSETGGPTDTQYF. DNA for the CDR3: TGTGCCAGCAGTGAAACGGGAGGGCCGACAGATACGCAGTATTTT.

The chain is built from TRBV6-4 and TRBJ2-5; D remains unclear. This CDR3 is built from 14 residues. Trimming shortened V by 4 bases and J by 4 bases, and 13 bases separated the two germline ends. CDR1 is MRHNA, CDR2 SNTAGT, per germline. CDR3 sequence: CASSGFVGRETQYF. The CDR3 nucleotides are TGTGCCAGCAGTGGATTTGTGGGCCGAGAGACCCAGTACTTC.

The chain joins TRBV19 to TRBJ1-4, with D unresolved. V was pared by 6 bases and J by 10 bases, with 18 bases between. The germline V gene has CDR1 LNHDA and CDR2 SQIVND (reference sequence). CDR3 length equals 14 residues. Here the CDR3 DNA reads TGTGCCAGTAGCCCTTCCCCACCTGAGGGAAAACTGTTTTTT. It encodes CASSPSPPEGKLFF. The whole variable domain, remainder taken from reference TRBV19 and TRBJ1-4, is DGGITQSPKYLFRKEGQNVTLSCEQNLNHDAMYWYRQDPGQGLRLIYYSQIVNDFQKGDIAEGYSVSREKKESFPLTVTSAQKNPTAFYLCASSPSPPEGKLFFGSGTQLSVL.

This chain connects TRBV10-3 to TRBJ1-1, with 7 bases that match TRBD1. Germline V gene lookup returns CDR1 ENHRY and CDR2 SYGVKD. Trimming took 10 bases from V and 8 from J; bases not matched to a gene: 7. This CDR3 has 11 amino acids. The chain's CDR3 is CATSGQIEAFF. CDR3 bases: TGTGCCACGTCGGGACAGATAGAAGCTTTCTTT.

The chain is built from TRBV20-1 and TRBJ2-5, with TRBD2 as a possible D gene (5 bases). Germline lookup yields CDR1 DFQATT and CDR2 SNEGSKA (reference sequence). The CDR3 has 11 residues. V was pared by 4 bases and J by 5 bases, with 8 bases between. CDR3 DNA sequence: TGCAGTGCTACCCGAGGGGAGACCCAGTACTTC. It specifies CSATRGETQYF.

The chain couples TRBV19 to TRBJ2-6, with 7 nucleotides matching TRBD2. The CDR3 extends over 17 amino acids. Germline V gene sequence: CDR1 LNHDA, CDR2 SQIVND (reference sequence). Trimming at V came to 5 bases and at J to 2 bases, leaving 9 bases not matched to a gene. The CDR3 protein is CASSRVGDYPGANVLTF. CDR3 nucleotide sequence: TGTGCCAGTAGTCGGGTTGGGGACTATCCTGGGGCCAACGTCCTGACTTTC.

J is TRBJ2-1 and V is TRBV11-2, with 12 bases aligning to TRBD2. Per germline, CDR1 SGHAT and CDR2 FQNNGV. The CDR3 length is 16 residues. V was clipped by 5 bases and J by 8 bases; unmatched bases: 10. In DNA form, the CDR3 reads TGTGCCAGCAGCCCAGACCTAGCGGGAGGGCCGTATGAGCAGTTCTTC. Translating gives CASSPDLAGGPYEQFF.

This chain uses TRBV7-8 with TRBJ2-7; 11 bases line up with TRBD2. This CDR3 has 17 residues. The trim removed 0 bases at V and 3 bases at J, leaving 7 bases unmatched. The V gene's germline CDR1 is SGHVS and CDR2 FQNEAQ. The CDR3, as DNA: TGTGCCAGCAGCTTAGCCCCGACTAGCGGGAATCTCTACGAGCAGTACTTC. Translation gives CASSLAPTSGNLYEQYF. Filled out from reference TRBV7-8 and TRBJ2-7, the complete variable domain reads GAGVSQSPRYKVAKRGQDVALRCDPISGHVSLFWYQQALGQGPEFLTYFQNEAQLDKSGLPSDRFFAERPEGSVSTLKIQRTQQEDSAVYLCASSLAPTSGNLYEQYFGPGTRLTVT.

This clone was observed once. This sequence joins TRBV5-1 and TRBJ1-5; D is unresolved. This CDR3 has 18 residues. The germline V and J ends were trimmed by 0 bases and 1 base, with 17 bases remaining between them. Germline V gene data show CDR1 as SGHRS and CDR2 as YFSETQ. The DNA for the CDR3 is TGCGCCAGCAGCTTGGCGGGATGGATGTCTGAAAGCAATCAGCCCCAGCATTTT. Translation gives CASSLAGWMSESNQPQHF.

This chain links TRBV7-2 with TRBJ2-1, with 11 bases identical to TRBD2. This CDR3 region has 16 residues. CDR1 is SGHTA, CDR2 FQGNSA, per germline. The V segment lost 4 bases and the J segment 4 bases; nucleotides outside the gene matches: 6. CDR3 nucleotides: TGTGCCAGCAGCTCCAAGCGACTAGCGGGGTACAATGAGCAGTTCTTC. Translating gives CASSSKRLAGYNEQFF.

The chain uses TRBV29-1 and TRBJ2-7, with a possible D match to TRBD1 (7 bases). The CDR3 is 12 residues long. V lost 8 bases and J lost 3, with 14 bases in between. In germline, CDR1 is SQVTM, CDR2 ANQGSEA. This chain's CDR3 is CSTGDRDYEQYF. CDR3 nucleotide sequence: TGCAGCACGGGGGACAGAGACTACGAGCAGTACTTC.

The chain combines TRBV15 with TRBJ1-2, with no clear D. V was cut by 0 bases and J by 6 bases, with 14 bases left in between. Germline CDR1 LNHNV, CDR2 YYDKDF (reference sequence). The CDR3 is 15 residues long. CDR3 loop: CATSRDKWAGNGYTF. For the CDR3, the DNA is TGTGCCACCAGCAGAGATAAATGGGCAGGAAATGGCTACACCTTC.

The chain joins TRBV7-2 to TRBJ2-7; perhaps TRBD2 as D (5 bases). V was shortened by 3 bases and J by 3 bases, with 9 bases between the two germline ends. Looked up from germline, CDR1 is SGHTA and CDR2 is FQGNSA. This CDR3 is 13 amino acids long. The CDR3 loop is CASSFRSGYEQYF. The CDR3 nucleotides read TGTGCCAGCAGCTTCCGGAGCGGCTACGAGCAGTACTTC.

This clone appeared a single time. The rearrangement joins TRBV4-1 to TRBJ1-4, with 7 positions matching TRBD1. This CDR3 spans 18 amino acids. V was clipped by 6 bases and J by 8 bases; unmatched bases: 21. Germline CDR1 reads MGHRA; CDR2 reads YSYEKL. CDR3 sequence (DNA): TGCGCCAGCAGACTAAGGGCACAGGGGATAGGAGCGGAGGAAAAACTGTTTTTT. This encodes CASRLRAQGIGAEEKLFF.

In DNA, the CDR3 is TGTGCCAGCAGCTTAGATGGACTAGCGGGAGCCTATGAGCAGTTCTTC. This translates into CASSLDGLAGAYEQFF. The rearrangement joins TRBV11-3 to TRBJ2-1, with 13 bases lining up with TRBD2. Germline V gene sequence: CDR1 SGHNT, CDR2 YENEEA. The CDR3 consists of 16 residues. The V and J ends lost 0 bases and 8 bases, in that order; junction bases with no gene match: 4.

The gene calls are TRBV19 and TRBJ2-1; TRBD2 matches at 10 bases. J lost 9 bases, V lost 3 bases, and 8 bases had no gene match. Looked up from germline, CDR1 is LNHDA and CDR2 is SQIVND (reference sequence). The length of the CDR3 is 15 residues. CDR3 sequence: CASSILSGRAGEQFF. CDR3 nucleotide sequence: TGTGCCAGTAGTATTCTCAGCGGGAGGGCCGGTGAGCAGTTCTTC.

This chain joins TRBV5-1 and TRBJ2-2; D unresolved. This CDR3 has 15 residues. The V gene lost 3 bases and the J gene lost 1 base, with 10 bases spanning the gap. Germline CDR1 reads SGHRS; CDR2 reads YFSETQ. The CDR3 loop is CASSSLPGNTGELFF. CDR3 bases: TGCGCCAGCAGCTCCTTACCCGGGAACACCGGGGAGCTGTTTTTT.

This chain connects TRBV28 to TRBJ1-1; D gene uncertain. The CDR3 contains 12 residues. Trimming stripped 4 bases from V and 1 base from J, with 4 bases between. CDR1 and CDR2 (germline): MDHEN, SYDVKM. CDR3: CASSSRNTEAFF. CDR3 DNA sequence: TGTGCCAGCAGTTCCCGGAACACTGAAGCTTTCTTT.

V gene TRBV29-1 combines with J gene TRBJ2-3; 8 bases match TRBD1. Germline V gives CDR1 SQVTM, CDR2 ANQGSEA. The CDR3 length is 14 residues. As DNA, the CDR3 is TGCAGGTACTTGGGGGACAGGCCCCCAGATACGCAGTATTTT. Protein: CRYLGDRPPDTQYF.

The V gene is TRBV19, the J gene TRBJ2-2; possible D gene TRBD2, 7 bases. Germline lookup yields CDR1 LNHDA and CDR2 SQIVND (reference sequence). This CDR3 is built from 14 residues. Between the trimmed V and J ends, which lost 8 bases and 3 bases, there was a span of 13 bases. CDR3 coding DNA: TGTGCCAGTTTTCGGGGGGCGGACACCGGGGAGCTGTTTTTT. It encodes CASFRGADTGELFF.